The 16 T cell receptor beta chains below come from one sample, sequenced in a study of T-cell memory formation after mild COVID-19. TCRdb reprocessed the 5' RACE reads via MiXCR and lists one record per CDR3 protein. The data hold some 100,000 distinct CDR3 sequences, with 11% observed a single time. The sample comprised PBMCs or a T cell subset sorted from them (not recorded which). The receptor source for this set is a man aged 18 to 30 who had mild COVID-19 (a few samples of this study predate the infection). Cell type and time point are not known.

This chain links TRBV7-9 with TRBJ2-7, with D possibly being TRBD2 (5 bases). This CDR3 has 14 residues. V lost 2 bases and J lost 2, with 10 bases in between. Germline CDR1 reads SEHNR; CDR2 reads FQNEAQ (reference sequence). The CDR3 loop reads CASSLSSGTYEQYV. The CDR3 DNA follows: TGTGCCAGCAGCTTATCGTCCGGGACCTACGAGCAGTACGTC.

V and J are TRBV19 and TRBJ2-7, with TRBD1 matching over 8 bases. Germline CDR1 reads LNHDA; CDR2 reads SQIVND (reference sequence). This CDR3 region has 13 residues. Germline trimming cut 3 bases from V and 4 bases from J; bases unmatched to any gene: 2. Here the CDR3 reads CASSIGQGYEQYF. The CDR3 nucleotides are TGTGCCAGTAGTATCGGACAGGGTTACGAGCAGTACTTC.

This clonotype has a handful of counts. The CDR3 loop is CASSPFRTGIGETQYF. CDR3 nucleotide sequence: TGTGCCAGCAGTCCATTTAGGACAGGGATAGGAGAGACCCAGTACTTC. The chain carries TRBV6-1 and TRBJ2-5; 8 bases agree with TRBD1. The germline V gene has CDR1 MNHNS and CDR2 SASEGT. The CDR3 covers 16 residues. Unmatched junction bases numbered 12, after V lost 5 bases and J lost 4 bases.

V is TRBV7-9 and J is TRBJ1-1; D is perhaps TRBD1 (5 bases). Looked up from germline, CDR1 is SEHNR and CDR2 is FQNEAQ (reference sequence). The CDR3 loop spans 15 amino acids. V was cut by 4 bases and J by 4 bases, with 16 bases left in between. The DNA for the CDR3 is TGTGCCAGCAGCTCGTCCGGCAGGGAGGCCACTGAAGCTTTCTTT. Translation: CASSSSGREATEAFF.

This clonotype showed up many times. This chain links TRBV5-1 with TRBJ2-1; 12 bases agree with TRBD2. The CDR3 totals 16 residues. Unmatched junction bases numbered 9, after V lost 4 bases and J lost 7 bases. CDR1 SGHRS and CDR2 YFSETQ come from the germline V gene. The CDR3 spells CASSARLAGEGNEQFF. The CDR3, as DNA: TGCGCCAGCAGCGCTAGACTAGCGGGGGAGGGGAATGAGCAGTTCTTC. The variable domain in full, completed from reference TRBV5-1 and TRBJ2-1, reads KAGVTQTPRYLIKTRGQQVTLSCSPISGHRSVSWYQQTPGQGLQFLFEYFSETQRNKGNFPGRFSGRQFSNSRSEMNVSTLELGDSALYLCASSARLAGEGNEQFFGPGTRLTVL.

The chain couples TRBV6-2 or TRBV6-3 to TRBJ2-5; D might be TRBD2 (6 bases). Trimming took off 6 bases at V and 1 base at J, with 18 bases between the two ends. Germline values: CDR1 MNHEY, CDR2 SVGEGT. The CDR3 length is 16 residues. CDR3 nucleotides: TGTGCCAGCAGCTATGTGGGAGCGGGCATCCAAGAGACCCAGTACTTC. Translating gives CASSYVGAGIQETQYF.

The chain links TRBV4-1 to TRBJ2-5; either TRBD1 or TRBD2 may fit D (5 bases each). Per germline, CDR1 MGHRA and CDR2 YSYEKL. The CDR3 is 14 residues long. V shed 3 bases and J shed 1 base, with 9 bases lying between them. The CDR3 DNA sequence: TGCGCCAGCAGCCAGGTGGGGGTCCAAGAGACCCAGTACTTC. Amino acids: CASSQVGVQETQYF.

This clonotype occurred once. This sequence joins TRBV27 and TRBJ1-2; D may be TRBD1 (6 bases). The V end lost 3 bases, the J end lost 0 bases, and 11 bases lay between the germline ends. Germline values: CDR1 MNHEY, CDR2 SMNVEV (reference sequence). This CDR3 comprises 15 residues. The CDR3 bases are TGTGCCAGCAGTTTCGGGACAAACGCTAACTATGGCTACACCTTC. Protein sequence: CASSFGTNANYGYTF.

This clonotype occurred a few times. The genes are TRBV27 and TRBJ1-1; D might be TRBD1 (5 bases). Germline lookup yields CDR1 MNHEY and CDR2 SMNVEV (reference sequence). The CDR3 consists of 16 residues. Trimming cost V 2 bases and J 1 base, with 14 bases left between them. The CDR3 loop reads CASSLDPGAANTEAFF. In DNA form, the CDR3 reads TGTGCCAGCAGTTTAGACCCCGGGGCAGCGAACACTGAAGCTTTCTTT.

The genes are TRBV12-3 or TRBV12-4 and TRBJ2-3; tentative D call: TRBD1 (6 bases). This CDR3 region has 10 residues. Trimming stripped 10 bases from V and 6 bases from J, with 8 bases between. Here the CDR3 DNA reads TGTGCCATTCAGGGGGATACGCAGTATTTT. The encoded protein is CAIQGDTQYF.

This clonotype was counted many times. The chain links TRBV4-2 to TRBJ1-1, with D possibly TRBD1 on 5 matching bases. V was shortened by 0 bases and J by 2 bases, with 19 bases between the two germline ends. The CDR3 extends over 18 amino acids. Germline V lookup: CDR1 LGHNA, CDR2 YNFKEQ. CDR3 in DNA: TGTGCCAGCAGCCAAGATGAGCGGGCTACAGGTCTTAACACTGAAGCTTTCTTT. Its protein is CASSQDERATGLNTEAFF.

The chain couples TRBV6-6 to TRBJ2-1; D possibly corresponds to TRBD2 (5 bases). Trimming removed 5 bases from V and 6 bases from J, with 20 bases in between. Germline values: CDR1 MNHNY, CDR2 SVGAGI (reference sequence). The CDR3 is 16 amino acids. For the CDR3, the DNA is TGTGCCAGCAGTCACACACGCCCAGCCCGGGGCAATGAGCAGTTCTTC. Translated, it gives CASSHTRPARGNEQFF.

The chain links TRBV7-9 to TRBJ2-7; TRBD1 might be the D (6 bases). The CDR3 is 12 residues long. The V end lost 7 bases, the J end lost 8 bases, and 15 bases lay between the germline ends. The germline V gene encodes CDR1 SEHNR and CDR2 FQNEAQ (reference sequence). Here the CDR3 reads CASTGRGAQQYF. CDR3 coding DNA: TGTGCCAGCACGGGCAGGGGCGCCCAGCAGTACTTC.

Many counts were recorded for this clonotype. The rearrangement joins TRBV7-9 to TRBJ2-5; D might be TRBD1 (6 bases). Germline-derived CDR1 and CDR2 are SEHNR and FQNEAQ (reference sequence). V gave up 2 bases and J gave up 2 bases, with 12 bases separating them. The CDR3 sequence is 15 residues long. The CDR3 spells CASSLSGDGQETQYF. The CDR3, as DNA: TGTGCCAGCAGCTTATCAGGGGACGGGCAAGAGACCCAGTACTTC.

This clonotype showed up many times. This rearrangement joins TRBV10-1 to TRBJ2-7, with a tentative D call TRBD1 (6 bases). Trimming stripped 0 bases from V and 3 bases from J, with 9 bases between. This CDR3 contains 14 residues. Germline V gene lookup returns CDR1 WNHNN and CDR2 SYGVQD (reference sequence). DNA of the CDR3: TGCGCCAGCAGTGAGTCGAAAGGGGGCTACGAGCAGTACTTC. Translating it yields CASSESKGGYEQYF.

This clonotype came up a few times. This sequence joins TRBV29-1 and TRBJ2-3; 10 nucleotides agree with TRBD2. The germline V gene has CDR1 SQVTM and CDR2 ANQGSEA. J gave up 5 bases and V 7 bases, and 18 bases lay outside the gene matches. This CDR3 has 17 amino acids. The CDR3 DNA reads TGCAGCGCCGAGGGGCTAGCGGGGGCCACCGGGGGAGATACGCAGTATTTT. Translating gives CSAEGLAGATGGDTQYF.